Below, 17 T cell receptor beta chains from the same sample are listed, as sequenced in a study of CD8+ T cells in alopecia areata. Documented treatment: oral pan-JAK inhibitor, 5-10 mg twice daily. RNA extraction was followed by reverse transcription into cDNA, which acted as the sequencing template. Some clones are missing from TCRdb's copy, which holds only in-frame ones; the method was immunoSEQ multiplex PCR. In the table there are over 150,000 clones, 50% to 60% of which are singletons. Source: CD4+ T cells sorted from blood, taken at week 4, from a patient treated with tofacitinib. The receptors here all came from a human donor with alopecia areata.

The gene calls are TRBV10-3 and TRBJ2-5, with D uncertain. Trimming stripped 0 bases from V and 1 base from J, with 12 bases between. The CDR3 loop spans 16 amino acids. Germline loops: CDR1 ENHRY, CDR2 SYGVKD. The CDR3 protein is CAISESRLPSQETQYF. The CDR3 nucleotides are TGTGCCATCAGTGAGTCAAGGCTTCCGTCCCAAGAGACCCAGTACTTC.

The CDR3 protein is CASRRMGTDTQYF. CDR3 in DNA: TGTGCCAGCAGACGGATGGGGACAGATACGCAGTATTTT. The chain links TRBV27 to TRBJ2-3; D is undetermined. Germline V gives CDR1 MNHEY, CDR2 SMNVEV (reference sequence). Deletions cut 6 bases from V and 3 bases from J, with 10 bases between. The CDR3 is 13 amino acids.

Regarding this clone: Other nucleotide sequences in the sample specify the same CDR3. CDR3 sequence reads: CSAGTGETQYF. DNA of the CDR3: TGCAGTGCCGGGACCGGGGAGACCCAGTACTTC. The chain joins TRBV20-1 to TRBJ2-5, with D perhaps assigned TRBD1 or TRBD2 (5 bases each). The CDR3 is 11 residues long. The V end lost 6 bases, the J end lost 5 bases, and 10 bases lay between the germline ends. From germline, CDR1 is DFQATT and CDR2 SNEGSKA (reference sequence).

J is TRBJ2-7 and V is TRBV27, with 8 positions matching TRBD2. The CDR3 spans 15 residues. Germline-derived CDR1 and CDR2 are MNHEY and SMNVEV (reference sequence). The V and J ends lost 6 bases and 1 base, in that order; junction bases with no gene match: 8. Here the CDR3 reads CASSSFSGGSYEQYF. The CDR3 coding sequence is TGTGCCAGCAGCAGCTTCTCGGGGGGGTCCTACGAGCAGTACTTC.

V is TRBV4-1 and J is TRBJ1-2; TRBD1 is a possible D gene (6 bases). The CDR3 loop spans 16 amino acids. V was clipped by 4 bases and J by 2 bases, with 17 bases between them. CDR1 is MGHRA and CDR2 is YSYEKL in the germline V gene. CDR3 in DNA: TGCGCCAGCAGCCCGTGGCCGGGACACCAAAACTATGGCTACACCTTC. As protein: CASSPWPGHQNYGYTF.

This clone has a handful of counts. This chain joins TRBV29-1 and TRBJ1-1; 7 bases are a match to TRBD1. The CDR3 length is 14 residues. Germline V gene lookup returns CDR1 SQVTM and CDR2 ANQGSEA. Trimming took 6 bases from V and 4 from J; bases not matched to a gene: 11. The CDR3 region has the DNA TGCAGCGTGGCGAAGACGACAGGGAGCACTGAAGCTTTCTTT. Amino acids: CSVAKTTGSTEAFF.

This clone is a singleton in its sample. This same CDR3 is encoded by further DNA sequences in the sample. V gene TRBV29-1 combines with J gene TRBJ2-2; possibly TRBD1 for D (5 bases). CDR3 length: 12 residues. V lost 4 bases and J 2 bases, leaving 5 bases between the germline ends. The V gene's germline CDR1 is SQVTM and CDR2 ANQGSEA. For the CDR3, the DNA is TGCAGCGTTGGGGGCAACACCGGGGAGCTGTTTTTT. Its protein is CSVGGNTGELFF.

V gene TRBV30 combines with J gene TRBJ1-2, with 10 bases that match TRBD1. Germline V gives CDR1 GTSNPN, CDR2 SVGIG (reference sequence). There are 13 residues in the CDR3. Germline trimming cut 1 base from V and 7 bases from J; bases unmatched to any gene: 3. CDR3 DNA sequence: TGTGCCTGGAGTGGGACAGGGGGGTTTGGCTACACCTTC. This sequence encodes CAWSGTGGFGYTF.

This clone occurred a few times. V gene TRBV5-4 combines with J gene TRBJ1-1; unclear D gene. The CDR3 extends over 14 amino acids. V lost 0 bases to trimming and J lost 4 bases, with 10 bases between them. Germline-derived CDR1 and CDR2 are SGHNT and YYREEE (reference sequence). The CDR3 loop is CASSLAAGPTEAFF. The CDR3 DNA reads as TGTGCCAGCAGCTTGGCTGCGGGCCCCACTGAAGCTTTCTTT.

This clone was recorded a few times. The chain links TRBV7-2 to TRBJ1-5; no clear D. Germline V gene lookup returns CDR1 SGHTA and CDR2 FQGNSA. Trimming stripped 0 bases from V and 6 bases from J, with 15 bases between. The CDR3 has 16 residues. For the CDR3, the DNA is TGTGCCAGCAGCTTAGCGGTAAGGGCAGGTGGTCAGCCCCAGCATTTT. Protein sequence: CASSLAVRAGGQPQHF.

This chain connects TRBV5-6 to TRBJ1-6; 9 nucleotides match TRBD1. Germline lookup yields CDR1 SGHDT and CDR2 YYEEEE. This CDR3 region has 17 residues. V lost 4 bases to trimming and J lost 9 bases; unmatched junction nucleotides: 14. CDR3 nucleotides: TGTGCCAGCAGCAACGCCCTATGGACAGGGGCGGGTTCACCCCTCCACTTT. It is translated as CASSNALWTGAGSPLHF.

There are a few counts of this clone. CDR3 residues: CASSLSAGLTDTQYF. CDR3 nucleotide sequence: TGTGCCAGCAGTTTATCGGCAGGGCTAACAGATACGCAGTATTTT. The chain has TRBV27 and TRBJ2-3, with D possibly matching TRBD1 (5 bases). The germline V gene encodes CDR1 MNHEY and CDR2 SMNVEV (reference sequence). This CDR3 contains 15 residues. The V end lost 0 bases, the J end lost 3 bases, and 10 bases lay between the germline ends.

This clone was detected once. This chain uses TRBV7-2 with TRBJ1-1, with a possible D match to TRBD1 (5 bases). V gave up 1 base and J gave up 1 base, with 16 bases separating them. The length of the CDR3 is 17 residues. Per the germline V gene, CDR1 is SGHTA and CDR2 is FQGNSA. The CDR3: CASSLVWGRQPNTEAFF. The CDR3 DNA reads as TGTGCCAGCAGCTTAGTCTGGGGCCGTCAACCGAACACTGAAGCTTTCTTT. Variable domain in full (rest from reference TRBV7-2 and TRBJ1-1): GAGVSQSPSNKVTEKGKDVELRCDPISGHTALYWYRQSLGQGLEFLIYFQGNSAPDKSGLPSDRFSAERTGGSVSTLTIQRTQQEDSAVYLCASSLVWGRQPNTEAFFGQGTRLTVV.

This clone has more than one count but fewer than ten. Other nucleotide sequences from this sample produce the same CDR3. The CDR3 loop reads CAWSVGGGYEQYF. The CDR3 DNA follows: TGTGCCTGGAGTGTTGGAGGGGGCTACGAGCAGTACTTC. The chain is built from TRBV30 and TRBJ2-7; D is tentatively TRBD1 or TRBD2 (6 bases each). Germline assignment: CDR1 GTSNPN and CDR2 SVGIG (reference sequence). V lost 0 bases and J 3 bases, leaving 9 bases between the germline ends. This CDR3 has 13 residues.

The rearrangement joins TRBV5-1 to TRBJ1-2; 9 bases fit TRBD1. After removal of 0 bases from V and 8 bases from J, the junction contained 8 bases not matched to a gene. This CDR3 is built from 15 residues. The V gene's germline CDR1 is SGHRS and CDR2 YFSETQ. Here the CDR3 DNA reads TGCGCCAGCAGCTTGGGGCCGGGACAGGGAATCGGCTACACCTTC. This gives the protein CASSLGPGQGIGYTF. Full variable domain (outside the CDR3, taken from reference TRBV5-1 and TRBJ1-2): KAGVTQTPRYLIKTRGQQVTLSCSPISGHRSVSWYQQTPGQGLQFLFEYFSETQRNKGNFPGRFSGRQFSNSRSEMNVSTLELGDSALYLCASSLGPGQGIGYTFGSGTRLTVV.

V is TRBV5-1 and J is TRBJ2-7; 13 nucleotides align to TRBD2. J gave up 5 bases and V 0 bases, and 5 bases lay outside the gene matches. CDR3 length: 16 residues. Germline V gives CDR1 SGHRS, CDR2 YFSETQ. The CDR3 spells CASSLVGLAGWNEQYF. CDR3 nucleotides: TGCGCCAGCAGCTTGGTGGGACTAGCGGGGTGGAACGAGCAGTACTTC.

V gene TRBV5-6 combines with J gene TRBJ1-2, with TRBD1 matching 7 bases. V was pared by 1 base and J by 7 bases, with 10 bases of the junction left unmatched. This CDR3 has 15 residues. Germline lookup yields CDR1 SGHDT and CDR2 YYEEEE. The CDR3, as DNA: TGTGCCAGCAGCTTGCTTGACAGGGTGCCCTCTGGCTACACCTTC. It encodes CASSLLDRVPSGYTF. The whole variable domain, filled in from reference TRBV5-6 and TRBJ1-2, reads DAGVTQSPTHLIKTRGQQVTLRCSPKSGHDTVSWYQQALGQGPQFIFQYYEEEERQRGNFPDRFSGHQFPNYSSELNVNALLLGDSALYLCASSLLDRVPSGYTFGSGTRLTVV.